This is a list of T cell receptor beta chains from one sample in a study of T cells after yellow fever vaccination. TCRdb analysed the 5' RACE reads with MiXCR anew, one entry per CDR3 protein. The data show roughly 310,000 distinct CDR3 sequences, 8.5% to 10% seen once. Sequenced here: PBMCs, sampled on the day of the first yellow fever vaccination. Source of these receptors: a man younger than 30 who received the YFV17D yellow fever vaccine. CDR3s include the opening cysteine and the closing phenylalanine or tryptophan. Fields, in order: J gene, V gene, CDR3 protein.

TRBJ1-1,TRBV20-1,CSASAVGRGSTEAFF
TRBJ1-1,TRBV20-1,CSARTGGTATEAFF
TRBJ1-4,TRBV29-1,CSSGNGTKLFF
TRBJ2-1,TRBV6-2/TRBV6-3,CASSYVGHRADEQFF
TRBJ2-4,TRBV11-2,CASSSGTQNIQYF
TRBJ1-1,TRBV4-3,CASSQTDGGGTEAFF
TRBJ1-5,TRBV4-2,CASPRQPQHF
TRBJ2-3,TRBV6-5,CASSYFVLAGVADTQYF
TRBJ1-6,TRBV7-9,CASSLEDTDSPLHF
TRBJ1-1,TRBV5-4,CASSGSTFMNTEAFF
TRBJ2-3,TRBV4-2,CARLRASGTDTQYF
TRBJ1-2,TRBV28,CARRERNGNYGYTF
TRBJ2-1,TRBV24-1,CATSGPSYNEQFF
TRBJ1-6,TRBV5-6,CASSLVRTVNSPLHF
TRBJ1-4,TRBV15,CATSSSSWQDRVNEKLFF
TRBJ1-5,TRBV7-9,CASSSWGQPQHF
TRBJ2-3,TRBV10-3,CAISEGPSPDTQYF
TRBJ1-1,TRBV20-1,CSARGGMNTEAFF
TRBJ2-1,TRBV10-3,CAVQGSSYNEQFF
TRBJ1-1,TRBV5-1,CASSLTSGGMNTEAFF
TRBJ1-1,TRBV9,CASSVEGTPLEAFF
TRBJ2-3,TRBV7-2,CASSSPASTDTQYF
TRBJ1-2,TRBV7-2,CASSARGGSYGYTF
TRBJ2-5,TRBV18,CATSPPGGPETQYF
TRBJ1-2,TRBV12-3/TRBV12-4,CASNRGGGMGYTF
TRBJ2-5,TRBV5-1,CASSLNVGREETQYF
TRBJ2-2,TRBV7-9,CASSGFDTGELFF
TRBJ2-4,TRBV4-1,CASSHPSGGENIQYF
TRBJ2-2,TRBV15,CATSRDWDNTGELFF
TRBJ2-5,TRBV18,CASSPPLDFAKRETQYF
TRBJ2-7,TRBV20-1,CSATSSWTEAYEQYF
TRBJ1-2,TRBV6-5,CASSYGSGQGSGYTF
TRBJ1-1,TRBV20-1,CSARGQVVTEAFF
TRBJ2-1,TRBV9,CASSPRSGSSTGEQFF
TRBJ1-1,TRBV28,CASTPSGSLNTEAFF
TRBJ2-3,TRBV5-4,CASSGEWGKDTQYF
TRBJ2-2,TRBV27,CASSSKTGELFF
TRBJ1-3,TRBV7-9,CASSIDRVSGNTIYF
TRBJ2-6,TRBV4-3,CASSPGYGANVLTF
TRBJ2-5,TRBV7-6,CASSRLDRQGQETQYF
TRBJ2-1,TRBV7-2,CASSVDHEQFF
TRBJ2-1,TRBV7-2,CACTSGQNEQFF
TRBJ1-2,TRBV19,CASSPDSTGTFYGYTF
TRBJ1-5,TRBV11-2,CASSPISGGRTGVPQPQHF
TRBJ1-1,TRBV5-1,CASSWVDRLNTEAFF
TRBJ2-1,TRBV20-1,CSARDLGIEYNEQFF
TRBJ2-5,TRBV2,CASSLQGRGKTQYF
TRBJ2-5,TRBV3-1,CASSQRPEGETQYF
TRBJ2-6,TRBV7-2,CASSSYSGANVLTF
TRBJ2-3,TRBV19,CASQTLAGARTDTQYF
TRBJ2-5,TRBV3-1,CASSQVYSGGGQETQYF
TRBJ2-7,TRBV7-2,CASSSDRRYEQYF
TRBJ2-5,TRBV4-2,CASSRGGVAQYF
TRBJ1-5,TRBV6-2/TRBV6-3,CASSIRTVNQPQHF
TRBJ2-7,TRBV25-1,CASQAQGGYEQYF
TRBJ1-1,TRBV7-9,CASSLGSLASEAFF
TRBJ2-5,TRBV20-1,CSAFGGGAETQYF
TRBJ2-1,TRBV20-1,CSARGLVGFDEQFF
TRBJ2-2,TRBV7-2,CASSLVASGGSTGELFF
TRBJ1-1,TRBV5-1,CASSYGGGYTEAFF